The text below deals with one T cell receptor (beta chain). The target antigen is unknown. The same CDR3 can be traced to other DNA sequences in this sample. The healthy adult donors were HIV-negative and reported no recent acute infections or vaccinations. The data are from a study of shared clonotypes between healthy human individuals. General observations from the study: Among non-shared clonotypes, generation probabilities were lower than among those shared by all four donors. Clonotype sharing across donors was expected to vary with sequencing depth. Rarefaction indicated that sorted-subset sequencing remained incomplete although depth was large.

Sequencing was performed with immunoSEQ multiplex PCR; in TCRdb, only in-frame clones are kept and a portion is missing. Of 2.3 million or so clones in the sample, over 90% are singletons; the top ten hold roughly 0.36%. Germline trimming cut 5 bases from V and 3 bases from J; bases unmatched to any gene: 2. CDR3 length: 13 amino acids. Looked up from germline, CDR1 is MDHEN and CDR2 is SYDVKM. The source material was naive CD4+ T cells from PBMCs. Subset denoted: CD45RA+ positively selected. The chain links TRBV28 to TRBJ2-7; 9 bases line up with TRBD1. This sequence originates from a man in his late teens or twenties in good health. Some clones in this sample may be carry-over from other donors' samples. The CDR3 nucleotides are TGTGCCAGCAGTACAGGGGGCGTCTACGAGCAGTACTTC. Translation: CASSTGGVYEQYF.